These T cell receptor beta chains were read from a single sample in a study of shared clonotypes between healthy human individuals. Clones were sequenced by immunoSEQ multiplex PCR, and TCRdb holds only the in-frame ones, with some missing. The sample lists 550,000 to 650,000 clones, approximately 96% seen once, with less than 0.12% in the top ten. Sequenced input: naive CD8+ T cells sorted from blood. Receptors were obtained from a woman aged 25 to 39 in good health. Both conserved end residues are trimmed from each CDR3. D genes are given only for firm matches.

d_gene	v_gene	CDR3aa
TRBD2	TRBV11-2	ASSSRGVGEQY
.	TRBV2	ASIHTGTRGFNEQF
.	TRBV7-3	ASSPRGRAEAF
.	TRBV19	ASSIKRAPYNEQF
.	TRBV4-1	ASSQEPGGAYEQY
TRBD1	TRBV27	ASSTGQTPTV
TRBD2	TRBV10-2	ASSELARTDTQY
.	TRBV28	ASSDSLSSGEQF
TRBD1	TRBV6-5	ASSFTGTAYGYT
TRBD2	TRBV27	ASSQGFRTSGRNFDEQY
TRBD2	TRBV5-6	ASSLAGLNEQF
.	TRBV2	ASGGSTYYEQY
TRBD2	TRBV28	ATASGSNNEQF
TRBD1	TRBV27	ASSYTGTGVYEQY
TRBD1	TRBV28	ASNGRGSYEQY
TRBD1	TRBV28	ASSFRQGAGELF
.	TRBV7-8	ASSLAGARF
.	TRBV7-9	ASSLIAGNTEAF
TRBD2	TRBV7-9	ASSARRGEETQY
.	TRBV7-9	ASSLGVGDDEQY
.	TRBV5-1	ASSPPLGHNEQF
TRBD1	TRBV5-6	ASSLNPGTGVLEQY
.	TRBV30	AWSPSPTGLFEDARGDTQY
.	TRBV9	ASSGPWNTEAF
.	TRBV19	ASSMRGRTHEQY
TRBD2	TRBV11-2	ASSFLAGGPWYEQF
.	TRBV13	ASSPMTEAYGYT
TRBD2	TRBV2	ASRRLAGNTDTQY
.	TRBV5-6	ATSGGVYNEQF
.	TRBV7-2	ASSSAGTSGNTIY
.	TRBV15	ATSRVSLSYMDEQY
.	TRBV9	ASSDKEFPYNEQF
.	TRBV2	ASSESVAGTEAF
.	TRBV27	ASSLWGGMNTEAF
TRBD2	TRBV27	ASGTSGRYEQY
.	TRBV27	ASAPAGAPTDTQY
TRBD2	TRBV14	ASSQLAGALYNEQF
TRBD2	TRBV28	ASSLTLAGAYEQY
.	TRBV28	ASSFTWGGQPQH
.	TRBV10-2	ASRYGYGDNQPQH